The 14 T cell receptor beta chains in this list originate from one sample, sequenced in a study of PD-1 blockade in classical Hodgkin lymphoma. Time point denoted: newly diagnosed, previously untreated cHL patient sample. CD8+ T cells were isolated from thawed PBMCs by magnetic negative selection. Assay used: immunoSEQ multiplex PCR; TCRdb lists only in-frame clones, some missing. The repertoire holds about 21,000 clones, with around 87% as singletons. The sample consisted of CD8+ T cells from blood. These receptor sequences come from a human donor with classical Hodgkin lymphoma.

This chain joins TRBV6-1 and TRBJ1-6; D perhaps matches TRBD1 (6 bases). Trimming cost V 4 bases and J 8 bases, with 15 bases left between them. The CDR3 is 15 amino acids. Germline V CDR1 and CDR2: MNHNS, SASEGT. Here the CDR3 reads CASSVRTVGDSPLHF. For the CDR3, the DNA is TGTGCCAGCAGTGTCCGGACAGTAGGAGATTCACCCCTCCACTTT.

This clone was detected only once. The gene calls are TRBV28 and TRBJ2-4; a possible D gene is TRBD1 (5 bases). V lost 6 bases and J 0 bases, leaving 12 bases between the germline ends. The CDR3 contains 15 residues. The germline V gene has CDR1 MDHEN and CDR2 SYDVKM. CDR3 coding DNA: TGTGCCAGCAGCCAGTCCCAGGGAGCCAAAAACATTCAGTACTTC. Amino acids: CASSQSQGAKNIQYF.

This clone has a handful of counts. The chain uses TRBV29-1 and TRBJ1-2, with no clear D. V was clipped by 4 bases and J by 0 bases, with 12 bases between them. Germline CDR1 and CDR2: SQVTM and ANQGSEA. This CDR3 contains 14 residues. In DNA form, the CDR3 reads TGCAGCGTTGGACTGGGGAAAACTAACTATGGCTACACCTTC. Translating it yields CSVGLGKTNYGYTF.

The V gene is TRBV6-5, the J gene TRBJ1-1; TRBD1 matches 8 bases. CDR3 length equals 12 residues. Germline assignment: CDR1 MNHEY and CDR2 SVGAGI. Unmatched junction bases numbered 4, after V lost 6 bases and J lost 7 bases. CDR3 region: CASRQQGGEAFF. The DNA of the CDR3 is TGTGCCAGCAGACAACAGGGGGGTGAAGCTTTCTTT.

This rearrangement joins TRBV28 to TRBJ1-5, with D hard to call. Trimming took off 2 bases at V and 1 base at J, with 6 bases between the two ends. The CDR3 has 14 residues. CDR1 is MDHEN, CDR2 SYDVKM, per germline. The CDR3 region is CASSLPGSNQPQHF. In nucleotides, the CDR3 is TGTGCCAGCAGTTTACCGGGGAGCAATCAGCCCCAGCATTTT.

The chain couples TRBV27 to TRBJ2-7; perhaps D is TRBD1 or TRBD2 (5 bases each). The CDR3 runs to 15 residues. Trimming shortened V by 5 bases and J by 7 bases, and 21 bases separated the two germline ends. The V gene's germline CDR1 is MNHEY and CDR2 SMNVEV (reference sequence). The CDR3 loop is CASSGIGALRAEQYF. In DNA form, the CDR3 reads TGTGCCAGCAGTGGGATCGGGGCCCTACGTGCGGAGCAGTACTTC.

The rearrangement uses TRBV7-1 and TRBJ1-5, with D possibly TRBD1 on 6 matching bases. TRBV7-1 is recorded as an ORF, its role being uncertain. Trimming took off 5 bases at V and 4 bases at J, with 9 bases between the two ends. The CDR3 contains 13 residues. Written as DNA, the CDR3 is TGTGCCAGCAGCCAGACAGGTAATCAGCCCCAGCATTTT. Its translation: CASSQTGNQPQHF.

The chain combines TRBV27 with TRBJ2-4; TRBD1 aligns across 10 bases. Per germline, CDR1 MNHEY and CDR2 SMNVEV (reference sequence). This CDR3 contains 17 residues. Trimming cost V 0 bases and J 3 bases; bases outside gene matches: 5. The CDR3 loop is CASSLSGQGWDKNIQYF. The CDR3 DNA reads TGTGCCAGCAGTTTATCGGGACAGGGGTGGGACAAAAACATTCAGTACTTC.

The rearrangement links TRBV5-4 to TRBJ2-3; possibly TRBD2 for D (5 bases). This CDR3 comprises 15 residues. Trimming pared 6 bases from V and 4 bases from J, leaving 18 bases between. Germline V gene lookup returns CDR1 SGHNT and CDR2 YYREEE (reference sequence). CDR3: CASIPTPWRADTQYF. DNA for the CDR3: TGTGCCAGCATCCCAACCCCCTGGCGGGCAGATACGCAGTATTTT.

This clone was found a few times. The chain couples TRBV9 to TRBJ1-1; no firm D call. CDR1 is SGDLS and CDR2 is YYNGEE in the germline V gene. Deletions cut 0 bases from V and 0 bases from J, with 12 bases between. This CDR3 contains 16 residues. CDR3: CASSVGFSFMNTEAFF. CDR3 sequence (DNA): TGTGCCAGCAGCGTAGGCTTTTCTTTCATGAACACTGAAGCTTTCTTT.

This clone was seen a single time. The chain uses TRBV7-6 and TRBJ2-1, with a weak D call TRBD2 (6 bases). Germline V gene lookup returns CDR1 SGHVS and CDR2 FNYEAQ. Trimming cost V 1 base and J 8 bases, with 9 bases left between them. This CDR3 has 13 residues. The CDR3, as DNA: TGTGCCAGCAGCTTAGGGGGCGGGGATGAGCAGTTCTTC. Translation gives CASSLGGGDEQFF.

The chain couples TRBV19 to TRBJ1-1; tentatively, D is TRBD1 (5 bases). The germline V gene encodes CDR1 LNHDA and CDR2 SQIVND (reference sequence). Trimming left V 1 base short and J 4 bases short, with 13 bases between. The CDR3 is 15 amino acids. CDR3 loop: CASSIVDRGGTEAFF. In DNA form, the CDR3 reads TGTGCCAGTAGTATAGTCGACCGGGGGGGCACTGAAGCTTTCTTT.

The J gene is TRBJ1-1, the V gene TRBV7-9, with 8 bases matching TRBD1. This CDR3 is built from 15 residues. V dropped 5 bases and J dropped 3; count of bases not matched to a gene: 8. The V gene's germline CDR1 is SEHNR and CDR2 FQNEAQ (reference sequence). The CDR3 nucleotides read TGTGCCAGCAGCGAAACGACAGGGGAATACACTGAAGCTTTCTTT. Protein: CASSETTGEYTEAFF. Combining the CDR3 with reference TRBV7-9 and TRBJ1-1 gives the whole variable domain DTGVSQNPRHKITKRGQNVTFRCDPISEHNRLYWYRQTLGQGPEFLTYFQNEAQLEKSRLLSDRFSAERPKGSFSTLEIQRTEQGDSAMYLCASSETTGEYTEAFFGQGTRLTVV.

The rearrangement links TRBV28 to TRBJ1-1; D gene uncertain. The V gene lost 4 bases and the J gene lost 12 bases, with 9 bases spanning the gap. This CDR3 has 10 residues. The germline CDR1 and CDR2 sequences are MDHEN and SYDVKM. In DNA, the CDR3 is TGTGCCAGCAGTTCCCCGTATTCTTTCTTT. Protein sequence: CASSSPYSFF. Based on the CDR3 plus reference TRBV28 and TRBJ1-1, the full variable domain is DVKVTQSSRYLVKRTGEKVFLECVQDMDHENMFWYRQDPGLGLRLIYFSYDVKMKEKGDIPEGYSVSREKKERFSLILESASTNQTSMYLCASSSPYSFFGQGTRLTVV.